These 24 T cell receptor beta chains were sequenced from one sample in a study of a mutant IDH1 vaccine in newly diagnosed glioma. No antigen has been assigned to these receptors. Indicated time point: week 5, during vaccination. Every single dose of the vaccine, 300 ug of mutant IDH1 20-mer peptide, came with topical imiquimod. Repertoires were generated with immunoSEQ multiplex PCR, while TCRdb's copy carries only in-frame clones and drops some. The data show over 30,000 clones, with approximately 50% seen just once and 11% held by the top ten. The sample in question was PBMCs, obtained from a glioma patient whose treatment included an IDH1 peptide vaccine. These receptors all come from a woman under 30 with glioma.

The chain joins TRBV19 to TRBJ1-5, with no clear D. In germline, CDR1 is LNHDA, CDR2 SQIVND (reference sequence). Trimming cost V 4 bases and J 4 bases, with 8 bases left between them. This CDR3 is 13 amino acids long. The CDR3, as DNA: TGTGCCAGTAGTACCAAATATAATCAGCCCCAGCATTTT. Protein product: CASSTKYNQPQHF.

The chain joins TRBV21-1 to TRBJ2-7. TRBV21-1 is a pseudogene segment. CDR3 length: 15 amino acids. As DNA, the CDR3 is TGTGCCAGCAACTTGGGACCGAACAGCTCCTACGAGCAGTACTTC. It translates to CASNLGPNSSYEQYF.

The chain combines TRBV12-5 with TRBJ1-1; no definite D call. The germline CDR1 and CDR2 sequences are LGHNT and FRNRAP. V was clipped by 4 bases and J by 3 bases, with 12 bases between them. This CDR3 is built from 14 residues. This chain's CDR3 is CASGSGSSDTEAFF. DNA for the CDR3: TGTGCTAGTGGTTCCGGGAGTTCGGACACTGAAGCTTTCTTT.

J is TRBJ2-2 and V is TRBV5-4, with 7 bases aligning to TRBD2. The trim removed 7 bases at V and 4 bases at J, leaving 13 bases unmatched. This CDR3 spans 16 amino acids. Germline V gene lookup returns CDR1 SGHNT and CDR2 YYREEE (reference sequence). CDR3 amino acids: CASGLPGTTLTGELFF. The DNA of the CDR3 is TGTGCCAGCGGCCTCCCAGGGACTACACTCACCGGGGAGCTGTTTTTT.

In its sample, this clone was seen a few times. The chain combines TRBV5-6 with TRBJ2-3; D is perhaps TRBD2 (7 bases). The CDR3 runs to 13 residues. Germline V gene data show CDR1 as SGHDT and CDR2 as YYEEEE. V was shortened by 4 bases and J by 3 bases, with 9 bases between the two germline ends. This chain's CDR3 is CASSGGATDTQYF. The CDR3 DNA is TGTGCCAGCAGCGGGGGGGCAACAGATACGCAGTATTTT.

In its sample, this clone was seen a few times. Other DNA sequences in this specimen translate into the identical CDR3. The CDR3 coding sequence is TGCAGCGTTGTCCCCGGGACAGGGAATCCCGAGCAGTACTTC. Amino acid sequence: CSVVPGTGNPEQYF. This chain links TRBV29-1 with TRBJ2-7; 9 bases are shared with TRBD1. This CDR3 is 14 amino acids long. With V trimmed by 4 bases and J by 6 bases, 10 bases remained unmatched. Germline V lookup: CDR1 SQVTM, CDR2 ANQGSEA.

The chain combines TRBV7-2 with TRBJ1-1; TRBD1 agrees at 7 bases. V lost 7 bases, J lost 1 base, and 6 bases stayed unmatched. Germline V CDR1 and CDR2: SGHTA, FQGNSA. The CDR3 runs to 14 residues. As DNA, the CDR3 is TGTGCCAGCATCAGGGGACAGAAGAACACTGAAGCTTTCTTT. Translated, it gives CASIRGQKNTEAFF.

The sample holds a few counts of this clone. The chain has TRBV11-2 and TRBJ1-6; 9 bases fit TRBD1. Looked up from germline, CDR1 is SGHAT and CDR2 is FQNNGV. The trim removed 4 bases at V and 8 bases at J, leaving 6 bases unmatched. This CDR3 comprises 15 residues. The CDR3 is CASSSYRGPDSPLHF. DNA for the CDR3: TGTGCCAGCAGCTCCTACAGGGGGCCAGATTCACCCCTCCACTTT. Full variable domain (missing parts from reference TRBV11-2 and TRBJ1-6): EAGVAQSPRYKIIEKRQSVAFWCNPISGHATLYWYQQILGQGPKLLIQFQNNGVVDDSQLPKDRFSAERLKGVDSTLKIQPAKLEDSAVYLCASSSYRGPDSPLHFGNGTRLTVT.

This chain connects TRBV7-9 to TRBJ1-1; tentative D call: TRBD1 (6 bases). Germline loops: CDR1 SEHNR, CDR2 FQNEAQ (reference sequence). The V gene lost 5 bases and the J gene lost 6 bases, with 19 bases spanning the gap. The length of the CDR3 is 15 residues. In nucleotides, the CDR3 is TGTGCCAGCAGCCAGGAGATGTACAGGGAGGCTGAAGCTTTCTTT. Translating it yields CASSQEMYREAEAFF.

The rearrangement links TRBV12-5 to TRBJ2-1; 9 positions match TRBD1. From germline, CDR1 is LGHNT and CDR2 FRNRAP. Trimming took 5 bases from V and 6 from J; bases not matched to a gene: 8. The CDR3 has 15 residues. The CDR3 nucleotides read TGTGCTAGTGGTCCGGGACAGGGCAACTCCAATGAGCAGTTCTTC. Translated: CASGPGQGNSNEQFF. The complete variable domain, with remaining parts taken from reference TRBV12-5 and TRBJ2-1, reads DARVTQTPRHKVTEMGQEVTMRCQPILGHNTVFWYRQTMMQGLELLAYFRNRAPLDDSGMPKDRFSAEMPDATLATLKIQPSEPRDSAVYFCASGPGQGNSNEQFFGPGTRLTVL.

On this clone: The junction and the germline gene differ at one end; a read error may be behind it. This chain connects TRBV7-8 to TRBJ1-1, with a tentative D call TRBD1 (6 bases). This CDR3 region has 15 residues. Germline V gene lookup returns CDR1 SGHVS and CDR2 FQNEAQ. This CDR3 is CASSLAGHRDTEAFF. The DNA of the CDR3 is TGTGCCAGCAGCCTAGCGGGACATCGGGACACTGAAGCTTTCTTT. Full variable domain (outside the CDR3, taken from reference TRBV7-8 and TRBJ1-1): GAGVSQSPRYKVAKRGQDVALRCDPISGHVSLFWYQQALGQGPEFLTYFQNEAQLDKSGLPSDRFFAERPEGSVSTLKIQRTQQEDSAVYLCASSLAGHRDTEAFFGQGTRLTVV.

The chain carries TRBV27 and TRBJ2-7, with 9 positions matching TRBD2. This CDR3 region has 15 residues. J lost 7 bases, V lost 4 bases, and 11 bases had no gene match. The germline gives CDR1 MNHEY, CDR2 SMNVEV (reference sequence). The CDR3, as DNA: TGTGCCAGCAGTTCGTCTTTAGCGGGAGTTACAGAGCAGTACTTC. Amino acid sequence: CASSSSLAGVTEQYF.

The chain links TRBV14 to TRBJ1-5; tentatively, D is TRBD1 (5 bases). The germline V gene has CDR1 SGHDN and CDR2 FVKESK. Trimming pared 5 bases from V and 3 bases from J, leaving 17 bases between. This CDR3 has 16 residues. CDR3 amino acids: CASSEYRRVTNQPQHF. Here the CDR3 DNA reads TGTGCCAGCAGCGAGTATCGCAGGGTTACCAATCAGCCCCAGCATTTT.

This clone came up a few times. The chain employs TRBV12-5 and TRBJ1-5, with D possibly matching TRBD1 (5 bases). The CDR3 runs to 15 residues. Trimming pared 7 bases from V and 0 bases from J, leaving 13 bases between. Germline values: CDR1 LGHNT, CDR2 FRNRAP. The CDR3 DNA reads TGTGCTAGTGCCCTCGGGGGGTATAGCAATCAGCCCCAGCATTTT. Amino acids: CASALGGYSNQPQHF.

This rearrangement joins TRBV5-1 to TRBJ1-1; 9 bases match TRBD1. Losses at the gene ends were 0 bases for V and 1 base for J; bases not matched to a gene: 7. Germline CDR1 reads SGHRS; CDR2 reads YFSETQ. The CDR3 is made up of 17 amino acids. The CDR3 here is CASSLEQGAVRNTEAFF. The CDR3 nucleotides are TGCGCCAGCAGCTTGGAACAGGGGGCGGTCCGGAACACTGAAGCTTTCTTT.

The genes are TRBV10-2 and TRBJ2-7, with 7 bases lining up with TRBD2. Germline loops: CDR1 WSHSY, CDR2 SAAADI. V shed 8 bases and J 1 base; nucleotides not matched to a gene: 8. CDR3 length: 14 amino acids. In DNA form, the CDR3 reads TGCGCCAGCGGCAGCGGGATCATGTCCTACGAGCAGTACTTC. Protein: CASGSGIMSYEQYF.

This clone has more than one count but fewer than ten. The rearrangement joins TRBV7-9 to TRBJ1-3; D is unresolved. Germline V lookup: CDR1 SEHNR, CDR2 FQNEAQ (reference sequence). The V gene lost 0 bases and the J gene lost 0 bases, with 3 bases spanning the gap. The CDR3 runs to 14 residues. The CDR3 sequence is CASSLAGSGNTIYF. CDR3 DNA: TGTGCCAGCAGCTTAGCAGGCTCTGGAAACACCATATATTTT.

This CDR3 is CASSNIPRQGVTEAFF. CDR3 bases: TGTGCCAGCAGCAATATCCCGCGACAGGGGGTCACTGAAGCTTTCTTT. The chain employs TRBV7-9 and TRBJ1-1; 9 bases are shared with TRBD1. J lost 4 bases, V lost 5 bases, and 11 bases had no gene match. The germline CDR1 and CDR2 sequences are SEHNR and FQNEAQ (reference sequence). The CDR3 length is 16 residues.

This clone was detected only a few times. The chain links TRBV29-1 to TRBJ2-3; 10 nucleotides match TRBD2. J was trimmed by 7 bases and V by 0 bases; bases with no gene match: 7. The CDR3 loop spans 15 amino acids. Germline loops: CDR1 SQVTM, CDR2 ANQGSEA. This CDR3 is CSVEDSLAGEYTQYF. CDR3 nucleotide sequence: TGCAGCGTTGAAGATTCGCTAGCGGGAGAGTATACGCAGTATTTT.

V is TRBV4-1 and J is TRBJ2-2, with 14 bases aligning to TRBD2. The germline CDR1 and CDR2 sequences are MGHRA and YSYEKL. The V gene end was trimmed by 2 bases and the J gene end by 7 bases; junction bases not matched to a gene: 21. The CDR3 spans 22 residues. The CDR3 spells CASSQISSTSGRVASYIGELFF. Written as DNA, the CDR3 is TGCGCCAGCAGCCAAATCTCTTCGACTAGCGGGAGGGTAGCGTCCTACATCGGGGAGCTGTTTTTT.

The chain uses TRBV7-2 and TRBJ2-5; the D gene is possibly TRBD2 (7 bases). Germline V gene sequence: CDR1 SGHTA, CDR2 FQGNSA. This CDR3 is 14 amino acids long. V was cut by 2 bases and J by 4 bases, with 11 bases left in between. As DNA, the CDR3 is TGTGCCAGCAGCTTATTGGCGGGGGCAGAGACCCAGTACTTC. Protein product: CASSLLAGAETQYF.

The chain has TRBV4-2 and TRBJ2-1; D is ambiguous. Per germline, CDR1 LGHNA and CDR2 YNFKEQ. The CDR3 is 12 amino acids. Trimming took off 4 bases at V and 9 bases at J, with 10 bases between the two ends. Here the CDR3 reads CASSRSESEQFF. The CDR3 coding sequence is TGTGCCAGCAGCCGTAGTGAGTCTGAGCAGTTCTTC.

This chain joins TRBV25-1 and TRBJ1-4, with no clear D. This CDR3 spans 14 amino acids. Germline loops: CDR1 MGHDK, CDR2 SYGVNS. V was trimmed by 1 base and J by 8 bases, leaving 11 bases between them. CDR3 sequence reads: CASSELRDGEKLFF. The CDR3 DNA reads as TGTGCCAGCAGTGAATTGAGGGATGGGGAAAAACTGTTTTTT.

This clone was counted once. V and J are TRBV13 and TRBJ2-3; possibly TRBD1 for D (5 bases). The CDR3 extends over 15 amino acids. Per the germline V gene, CDR1 is PRHDT and CDR2 is FYEKMQ (reference sequence). V dropped 6 bases and J dropped 6 bases, with 19 bases sitting between them. The CDR3 sequence: CASSHADSRADTQYF. CDR3 nucleotides: TGTGCCAGCAGTCATGCTGACTCCAGGGCGGATACGCAGTATTTT. The full variable domain, rest sourced from reference TRBV13 and TRBJ2-3, is AAGVIQSPRHLIKEKRETATLKCYPIPRHDTVYWYQQGPGQDPQFLISFYEKMQSDKGSIPDRFSAQQFSDYHSELNMSSLELGDSALYFCASSHADSRADTQYFGPGTRLTVL.